There are many counts of the clone carrying this TCR beta chain. The antigen is unknown. Enrolled hyperthyroidism patients had a new diagnosis, a duration under 2 months, and an age of 18 to 65. Certain patients were not enrolled. These were patients with other autoimmune diseases, uncontrolled infections, pregnancy or lactation. CDR3 regions of TCR beta were amplified from RNA transcripts. The first-round RT-PCR employed HTBI primers together with the Qiagen OneStep RT-PCR kit. A multiplex PCR was then performed as the second round. TCRdb called the multiplex PCR reads again in MiXCR, with one record for every CDR3 protein. Of some 350,000 distinct CDR3 sequences listed, roughly 17% are singletons. Germline V gene sequence: CDR1 MNHEY, CDR2 SVGAGI. V trimming: 7 bases; J trimming: 0 bases; junction bases outside the gene matches: 12. The CDR3 spans 17 residues. This record belongs to a study of Graves' ophthalmopathy and Graves' hyperthyroidism.

Study-level results: Detection in blood was also observed for most expanded thyroid clonotypes above 0.001 frequency. Distinction of ophthalmopathy from stable hyperthyroidism by a 13-signature model reached approximately 89% sensitivity and about 80% specificity.

Specimen: peripheral blood. This chain joins TRBV6-5 and TRBJ2-7, with 10 bases that match TRBD1. The sequence was obtained from an adult woman with stable Graves' hyperthyroidism. The CDR3 DNA reads as TGTGCCAGCACCCTGAGGGGACAGGGGTTCCTCTCCTACGAGCAGTACTTC. It translates to CASTLRGQGFLSYEQYF.